The 2 T cell receptor beta chains below come from one sample, sequenced in a study of response to subunit inactivated influenza vaccine. TCRdb used MiXCR to reprocess the RT-PCR reads, holding one entry per CDR3 protein. The table includes more than 200,000 distinct CDR3 sequences, more than 10% detected once. This material consisted of non-naive T cells sorted from PBMCs, taken 14 to 15 days before vaccination. The source is a man aged 50-59 years who received an inactivated influenza vaccine.

This clonotype has a handful of counts. The chain uses TRBV6-1 and TRBJ2-7; D may be TRBD1 (5 bases). V was trimmed by 6 bases and J by 7 bases, leaving 19 bases between them. This CDR3 is built from 14 residues. CDR1 and CDR2 from the germline V gene are MNHNS and SASEGT. CDR3 nucleotide sequence: TGTGCCAGCAGGTCCGGTAGTGCTAGGGGTGAGCAGTACTTC. Protein: CASRSGSARGEQYF.

The V and J genes are TRBV29-1 and TRBJ2-7; either TRBD1 or TRBD2 may supply D (6 bases each). The ends were cut back, 6 bases at V and 0 bases at J, with 15 bases in the middle. The CDR3 extends over 14 amino acids. CDR1 SQVTM and CDR2 ANQGSEA come from the germline V gene. The CDR3 DNA sequence: TGCAGCGTCCTAGGGGGGTTATTCTCCTACGAGCAGTACTTC. It encodes CSVLGGLFSYEQYF.